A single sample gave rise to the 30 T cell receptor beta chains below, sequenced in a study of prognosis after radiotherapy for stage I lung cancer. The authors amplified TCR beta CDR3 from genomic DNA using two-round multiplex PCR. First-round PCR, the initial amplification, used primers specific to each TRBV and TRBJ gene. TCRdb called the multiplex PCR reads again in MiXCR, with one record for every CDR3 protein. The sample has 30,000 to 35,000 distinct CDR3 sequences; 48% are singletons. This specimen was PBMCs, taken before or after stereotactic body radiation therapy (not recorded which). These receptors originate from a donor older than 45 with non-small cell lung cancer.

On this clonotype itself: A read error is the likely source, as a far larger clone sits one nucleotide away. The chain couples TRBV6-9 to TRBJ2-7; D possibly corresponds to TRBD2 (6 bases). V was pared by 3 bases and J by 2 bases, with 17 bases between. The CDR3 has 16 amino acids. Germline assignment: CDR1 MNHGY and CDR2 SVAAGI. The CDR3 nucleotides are TGTGCCAGCAGTTACGGTGTGACTAGTGTAACCTACGAGCAGTACTTC. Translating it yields CASSYGVTSVTYEQYF.

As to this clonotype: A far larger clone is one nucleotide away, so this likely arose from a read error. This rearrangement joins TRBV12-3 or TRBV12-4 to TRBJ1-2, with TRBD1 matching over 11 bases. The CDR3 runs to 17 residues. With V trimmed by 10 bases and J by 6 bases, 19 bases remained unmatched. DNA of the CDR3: TGTGCCATCAGACCTTCCCCGGACAGGGGGCTTTTAGATGGCTACACCTTC. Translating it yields CAIRPSPDRGLLDGYTF.

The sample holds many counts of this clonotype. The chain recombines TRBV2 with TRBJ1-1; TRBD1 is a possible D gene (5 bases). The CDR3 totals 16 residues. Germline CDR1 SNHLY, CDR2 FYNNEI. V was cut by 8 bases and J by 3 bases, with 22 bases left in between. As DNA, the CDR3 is TGTGCCAGCTCTACCCGGGTTTCACGAGGGGACACTGAAGCTTTCTTT. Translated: CASSTRVSRGDTEAFF.

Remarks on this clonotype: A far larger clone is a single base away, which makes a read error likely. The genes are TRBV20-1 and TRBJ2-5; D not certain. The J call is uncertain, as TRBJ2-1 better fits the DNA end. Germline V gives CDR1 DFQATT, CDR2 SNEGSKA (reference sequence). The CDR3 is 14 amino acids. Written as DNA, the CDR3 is TGCAGTGCGTACGCGGAGTGCCGACCCTATGAGCAGTTCTTC. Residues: CSAYAECRPYEQFF.

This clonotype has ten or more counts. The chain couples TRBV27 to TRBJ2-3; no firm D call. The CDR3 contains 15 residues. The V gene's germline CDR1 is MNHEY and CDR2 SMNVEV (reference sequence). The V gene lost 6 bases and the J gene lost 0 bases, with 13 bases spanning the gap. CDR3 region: CASSRSFPSTDTQYF. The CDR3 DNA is TGTGCCAGCAGCCGAAGCTTCCCTAGCACAGATACGCAGTATTTT.

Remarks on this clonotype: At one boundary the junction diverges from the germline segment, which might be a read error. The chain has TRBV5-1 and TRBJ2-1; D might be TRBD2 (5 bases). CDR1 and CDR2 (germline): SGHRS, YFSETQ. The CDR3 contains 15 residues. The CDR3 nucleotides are TGCGCCAGCAGCCCCGCATCGGGATATAACAATGATCAGTTCTTC. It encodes CASSPASGYNNDQFF.

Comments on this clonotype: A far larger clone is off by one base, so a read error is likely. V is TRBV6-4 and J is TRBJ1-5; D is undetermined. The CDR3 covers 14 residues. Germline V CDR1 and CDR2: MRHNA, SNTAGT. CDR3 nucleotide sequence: TGTGCCAGCAGTGAACGTCGGACTAATCAGCCCCATCATTTT. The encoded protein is CASSERRTNQPHHF.

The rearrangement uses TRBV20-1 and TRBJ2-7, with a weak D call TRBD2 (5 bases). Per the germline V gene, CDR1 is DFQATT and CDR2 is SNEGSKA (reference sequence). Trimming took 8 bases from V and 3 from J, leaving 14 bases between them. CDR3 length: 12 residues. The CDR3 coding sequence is TGCAGTTCCAGCGAAGGGAGCTACGAGCAGTACTTC. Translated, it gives CSSSEGSYEQYF.

The CDR3 is CATSDTRTGVQTGELFF. Here the CDR3 DNA reads TGTGCCACCAGTGATACACGGACAGGGGTACAAACCGGGGAGCTGTTTTTT. The genes are TRBV24-1 and TRBJ2-2, with 9 bases matching TRBD1. Germline CDR1 reads KGHDR; CDR2 reads SFDVKD. This CDR3 is 17 amino acids long. Losses at the gene ends were 3 bases for V and 5 bases for J; bases not matched to a gene: 9.

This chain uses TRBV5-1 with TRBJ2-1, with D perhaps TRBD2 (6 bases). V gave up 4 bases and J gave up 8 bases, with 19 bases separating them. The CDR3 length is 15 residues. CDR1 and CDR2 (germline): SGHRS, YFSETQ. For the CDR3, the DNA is TGCGCCAGCAGCACGGAGTCGGGAGTGTTGGATGAGCAGTTCTTC. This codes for CASSTESGVLDEQFF. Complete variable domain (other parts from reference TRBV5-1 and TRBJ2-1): KAGVTQTPRYLIKTRGQQVTLSCSPISGHRSVSWYQQTPGQGLQFLFEYFSETQRNKGNFPGRFSGRQFSNSRSEMNVSTLELGDSALYLCASSTESGVLDEQFFGPGTRLTVL.

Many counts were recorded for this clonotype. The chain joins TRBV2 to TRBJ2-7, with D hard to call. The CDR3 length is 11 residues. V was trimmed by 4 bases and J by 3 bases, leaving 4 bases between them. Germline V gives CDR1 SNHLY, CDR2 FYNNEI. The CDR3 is CASSGYYEQYF. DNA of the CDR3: TGTGCCAGCAGTGGATACTACGAGCAGTACTTC.

CDR3 nucleotide sequence: TGTGCCAGCAGCCTCGAACCGGGGGGGACCTACAATGAGCAGTTCTTC. Its translation: CASSLEPGGTYNEQFF. The chain has TRBV9 and TRBJ2-1; TRBD2 matches 8 bases. V shed 4 bases and J 2 bases; nucleotides not matched to a gene: 8. The CDR3 extends over 16 amino acids. In germline, CDR1 is SGDLS, CDR2 YYNGEE.

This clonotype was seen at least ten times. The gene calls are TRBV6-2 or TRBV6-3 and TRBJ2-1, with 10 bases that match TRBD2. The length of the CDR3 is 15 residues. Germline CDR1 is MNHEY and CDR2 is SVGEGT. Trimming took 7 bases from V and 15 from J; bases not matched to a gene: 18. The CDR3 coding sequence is TGTGCCAGCAATCCCGCCCTAGCGGGAGTTTCGGGCGGGTTCTTC. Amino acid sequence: CASNPALAGVSGGFF.

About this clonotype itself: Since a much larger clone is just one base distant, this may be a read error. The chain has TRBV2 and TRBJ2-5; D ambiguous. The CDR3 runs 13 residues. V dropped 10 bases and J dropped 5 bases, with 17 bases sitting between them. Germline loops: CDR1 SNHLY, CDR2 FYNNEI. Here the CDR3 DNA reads TGTGCCATATCCGGACCCGATGGGGAGACCCAGTACTTC. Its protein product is CAISGPDGETQYF.

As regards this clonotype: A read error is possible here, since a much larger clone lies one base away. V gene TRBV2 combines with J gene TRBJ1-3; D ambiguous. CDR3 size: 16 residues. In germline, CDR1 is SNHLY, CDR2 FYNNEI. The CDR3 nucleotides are TGTGTCAGCAGCGTATGGGGAGCCTGGGCAGGAAACACCATATATTTT. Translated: CVSSVWGAWAGNTIYF.

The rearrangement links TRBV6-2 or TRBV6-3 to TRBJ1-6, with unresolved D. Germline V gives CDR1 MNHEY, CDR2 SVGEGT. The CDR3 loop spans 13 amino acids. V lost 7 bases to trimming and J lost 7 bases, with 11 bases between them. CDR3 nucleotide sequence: TGTGCCAGCAAGGAACAGAAAAATTCACCCCTCCACTTT. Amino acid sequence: CASKEQKNSPLHF.

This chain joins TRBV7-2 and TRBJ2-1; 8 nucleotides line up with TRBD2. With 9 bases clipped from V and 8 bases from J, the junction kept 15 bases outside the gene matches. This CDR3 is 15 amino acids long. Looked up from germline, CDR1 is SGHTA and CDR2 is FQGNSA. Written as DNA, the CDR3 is TGTGCCAGTATCCTCAACCCGGGAGGGGGGTATGAGCAGTTCTTC. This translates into CASILNPGGGYEQFF.

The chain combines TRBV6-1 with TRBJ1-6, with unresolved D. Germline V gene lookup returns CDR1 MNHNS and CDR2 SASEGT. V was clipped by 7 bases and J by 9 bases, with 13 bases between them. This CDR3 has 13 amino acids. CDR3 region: CASKQLESSPLHF. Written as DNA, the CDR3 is TGTGCCAGCAAACAACTAGAGAGTTCACCCCTCCACTTT.

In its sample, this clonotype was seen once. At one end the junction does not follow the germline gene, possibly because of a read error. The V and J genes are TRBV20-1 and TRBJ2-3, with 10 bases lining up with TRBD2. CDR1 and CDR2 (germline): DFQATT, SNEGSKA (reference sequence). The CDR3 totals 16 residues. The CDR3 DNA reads TGCAGTGCTAGGTGGCCCCTAGCGGGAGAGGCAGATACTCAGTATTTT. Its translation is CSARWPLAGEADTQYF.

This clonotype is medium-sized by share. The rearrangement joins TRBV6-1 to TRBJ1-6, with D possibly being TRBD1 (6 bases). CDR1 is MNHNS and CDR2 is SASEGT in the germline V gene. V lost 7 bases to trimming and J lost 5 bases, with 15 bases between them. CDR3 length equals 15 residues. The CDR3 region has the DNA TGTGCCAGCATTGTAACAGGGAGCCATAATTCACCCCTCCACTTT. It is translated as CASIVTGSHNSPLHF.

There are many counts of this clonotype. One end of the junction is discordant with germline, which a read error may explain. CDR3 DNA: TGTGCCACCACGGCCAGTAATAGCAATCAACCCCAGCATTTT. Translating it yields CATTASNSNQPQHF. The chain is built from TRBV24-1 and TRBJ1-5; no definite D call. CDR1 KGHDR and CDR2 SFDVKD come from the germline V gene. CDR3 length: 14 residues.

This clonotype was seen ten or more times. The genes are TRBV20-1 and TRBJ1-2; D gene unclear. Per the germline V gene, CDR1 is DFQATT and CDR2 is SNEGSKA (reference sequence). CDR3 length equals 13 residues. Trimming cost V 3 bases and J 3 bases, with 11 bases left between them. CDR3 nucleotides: TGCAGTGCTAGTAAAGATGTACACTATGGCTACACCTTC. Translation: CSASKDVHYGYTF.

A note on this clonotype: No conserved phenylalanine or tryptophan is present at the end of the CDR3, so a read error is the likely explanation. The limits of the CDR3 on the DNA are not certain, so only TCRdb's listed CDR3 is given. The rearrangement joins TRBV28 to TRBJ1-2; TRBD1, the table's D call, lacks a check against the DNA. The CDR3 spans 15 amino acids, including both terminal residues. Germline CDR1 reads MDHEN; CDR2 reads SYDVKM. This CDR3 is CASNRGPRRIYGYTL.

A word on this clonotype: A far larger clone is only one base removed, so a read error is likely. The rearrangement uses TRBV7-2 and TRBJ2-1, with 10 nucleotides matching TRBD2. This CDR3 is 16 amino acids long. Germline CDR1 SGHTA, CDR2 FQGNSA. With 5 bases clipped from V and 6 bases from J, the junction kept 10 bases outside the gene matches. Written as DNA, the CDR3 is TGTGCCAGCAGCGCCAATAGCGGGAGGTCCACCAATGAGCAGTTCTTC. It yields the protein CASSANSGRSTNEQFF.

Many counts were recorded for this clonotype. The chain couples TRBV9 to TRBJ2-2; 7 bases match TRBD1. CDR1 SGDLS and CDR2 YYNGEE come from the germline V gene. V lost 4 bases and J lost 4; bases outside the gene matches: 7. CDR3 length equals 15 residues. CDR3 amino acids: CASSSPTGLTGELFF. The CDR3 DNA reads TGTGCCAGCAGCTCCCCGACAGGGCTCACCGGGGAGCTGTTTTTT.

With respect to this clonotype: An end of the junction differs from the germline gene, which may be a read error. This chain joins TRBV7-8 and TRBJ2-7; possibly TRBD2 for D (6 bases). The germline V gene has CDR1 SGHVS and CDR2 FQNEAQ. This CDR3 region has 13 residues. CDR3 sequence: CASILGGDYEQYF. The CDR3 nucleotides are TGTGCCAGCATCTTAGGCGGGGACTACGAGCAGTACTTC.

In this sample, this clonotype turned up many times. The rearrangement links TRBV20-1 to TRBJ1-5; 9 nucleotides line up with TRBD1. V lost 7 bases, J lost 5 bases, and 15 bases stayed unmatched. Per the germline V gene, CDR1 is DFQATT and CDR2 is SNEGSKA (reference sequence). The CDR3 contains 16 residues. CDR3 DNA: TGCAGTGGGACAAAGTTGGACAGGGGTTGGGATCAGCCCCAGCATTTT. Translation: CSGTKLDRGWDQPQHF.

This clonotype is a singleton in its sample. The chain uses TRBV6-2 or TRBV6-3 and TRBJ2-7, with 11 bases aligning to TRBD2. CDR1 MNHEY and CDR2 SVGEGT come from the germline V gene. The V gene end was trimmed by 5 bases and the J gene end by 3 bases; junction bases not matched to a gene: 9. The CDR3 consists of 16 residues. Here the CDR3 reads CASSRRTSGRFYEQYF. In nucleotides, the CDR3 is TGTGCCAGCAGTCGCCGAACTAGCGGGAGATTCTACGAGCAGTACTTC.

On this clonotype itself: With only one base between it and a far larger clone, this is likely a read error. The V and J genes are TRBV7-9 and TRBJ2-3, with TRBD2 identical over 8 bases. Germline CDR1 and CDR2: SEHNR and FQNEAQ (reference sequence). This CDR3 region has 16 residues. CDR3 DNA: TGTGCCAGCAGGCCGAATGGGGCGGGGGGCACAGATACGCGGTATTTT. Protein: CASRPNGAGGTDTRYF.

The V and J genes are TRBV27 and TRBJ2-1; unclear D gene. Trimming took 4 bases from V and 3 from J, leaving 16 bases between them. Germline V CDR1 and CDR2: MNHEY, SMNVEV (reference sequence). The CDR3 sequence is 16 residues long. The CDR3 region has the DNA TGTGCCAGCAGTTCCCTTGGCGGTAGGTTCTACAATGAGCAGTTCTTC. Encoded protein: CASSSLGGRFYNEQFF.